Listed here are 8 T cell receptor beta chains from one sample, sequenced in a study of T cells in Graves' hyperthyroidism and ophthalmopathy. It was RNA transcripts that yielded the amplified TCR beta CDR3 regions. The study used the HTBI primer set for a first-round RT-PCR of the TCR CDR3. TCRdb re-derived calls from the multiplex PCR reads in MiXCR, one entry per CDR3 protein. The sample includes 500,000 to 750,000 distinct CDR3 sequences, around 14% seen only once; the top ten take about 6.6%. Sequencing used blood. The receptors here all came from a young woman with Graves' ophthalmopathy.

This clonotype was seen many times. The chain recombines TRBV28 with TRBJ1-1; D is uncertain. The V and J ends lost 6 bases and 1 base respectively, with 6 bases between them. CDR3 length: 12 amino acids. Germline V CDR1 and CDR2: MDHEN, SYDVKM. The chain's CDR3 is CASSLTNTEAFF. In nucleotides, the CDR3 is TGTGCCAGCAGCCTGACGAACACTGAAGCTTTCTTT. The complete variable domain, with remaining parts taken from reference TRBV28 and TRBJ1-1, reads DVKVTQSSRYLVKRTGEKVFLECVQDMDHENMFWYRQDPGLGLRLIYFSYDVKMKEKGDIPEGYSVSREKKERFSLILESASTNQTSMYLCASSLTNTEAFFGQGTRLTVV.

This clonotype was counted ten times or more. This sequence joins TRBV7-9 and TRBJ2-7; 11 bases are a match to TRBD2. CDR1 and CDR2 (germline): SEHNR, FQNEAQ (reference sequence). The junction had 9 bases not matched to a gene; V was cut back by 5 bases and J by 6 bases. The CDR3 has 15 amino acids. The CDR3 nucleotides read TGTGCCAGCAGCATCTTACTAGCGGGAGTGGGCGAGCAGTACTTC. It is translated as CASSILLAGVGEQYF.

This clonotype was counted between two and nine times. The J gene is TRBJ1-5, the V gene TRBV4-1, with D hard to call. Germline CDR1 is MGHRA and CDR2 is YSYEKL. V shed 0 bases and J shed 0 bases, with 6 bases lying between them. The CDR3 contains 15 residues. CDR3 coding DNA: TGCGCCAGCAGCCAAGATGGGATTAGCAATCAGCCCCAGCATTTT. Amino acid sequence: CASSQDGISNQPQHF.

This clonotype was detected only a few times. This CDR3 is CASSFTHPASGYTF. The CDR3 DNA is TGTGCCAGCAGTTTTACCCATCCAGCCAGCGGCTACACCTTC. J is TRBJ1-2 and V is TRBV27; no firm D call. Trimming removed 3 bases at V and 8 bases at J, with 16 bases between. CDR3 length: 14 residues. Looked up from germline, CDR1 is MNHEY and CDR2 is SMNVEV (reference sequence).

CDR3 coding DNA: TGTGCCAGCAGTGGCCTAGCGGGCCCGACCTACGAGCAGTACTTC. It encodes CASSGLAGPTYEQYF. The chain recombines TRBV12-3 or TRBV12-4 with TRBJ2-7; 8 bases align to TRBD2. The junction had 8 bases not matched to a gene; V was cut back by 5 bases and J by 2 bases. The CDR3 contains 15 residues.

This clonotype was recorded many times. The chain links TRBV3-1 to TRBJ2-7, with D unresolved. CDR3 length: 14 amino acids. V was cut by 0 bases and J by 5 bases, with 11 bases left in between. The germline V gene has CDR1 LGHDT and CDR2 YNNKEL (reference sequence). CDR3 bases: TGTGCCAGCAGCCAAGATTTATGGGCCGACGAGCAGTACTTC. Translating gives CASSQDLWADEQYF.

The table lists this clonotype with many counts. The CDR3 loop reads CASSLRATGELFF. DNA of the CDR3: TGTGCCAGCAGTTTAAGGGCTACCGGGGAGCTGTTTTTT. The rearrangement joins TRBV27 to TRBJ2-2; D is undetermined. Trimming stripped 2 bases from V and 5 bases from J, with 6 bases between. The CDR3 extends over 13 amino acids. Per the germline V gene, CDR1 is MNHEY and CDR2 is SMNVEV (reference sequence).

The rearrangement uses TRBV6-5 and TRBJ2-1, with TRBD1 matching over 12 bases. There are 18 residues in the CDR3. V trimming: 0 bases; J trimming: 5 bases; junction bases outside the gene matches: 8. From germline, CDR1 is MNHEY and CDR2 SVGAGI. The CDR3 region has the DNA TGTGCCAGCAGTTACTCCGGGACAGGGGGCTTTGGGCACAATGAGCAGTTCTTC. Translating gives CASSYSGTGGFGHNEQFF.